A selection of T cell receptor beta chains follows, all from one sample in a study of T cells in Graves' hyperthyroidism and ophthalmopathy. Using its own MiXCR run on the multiplex PCR reads, TCRdb lists one record per CDR3 protein. The repertoire holds about 200,000 distinct CDR3 sequences, about 15% seen once, with roughly 55% in the top ten. Sequencing was carried out using blood. The receptors come from a woman in her fifties or sixties with Graves' hyperthyroidism. Each CDR3 is given with its conserved first and last residue. A D gene is named only where the DNA matches it firmly. The size entry is marked missing in some rows and otherwise reads once, few, many or a size class.

TRBV14	TRBJ1-2	TRBD1	-	CASNATDGGQTNYGYTF	TGTGCCAGCAACGCGACGGACGGGGGACAGACTAACTATGGCTACACCTTC
TRBV20-1	TRBJ2-3	TRBD2	many	CSAGLAADTQYF	TGCAGCGCGGGACTAGCGGCAGATACGCAGTATTTT
TRBV15	TRBJ2-3	TRBD2	-	CATSRKQTSGNTDTQYF	TGTGCCACCAGCAGAAAACAGACTAGCGGGAACACAGATACGCAGTATTTT
TRBV6-1	TRBJ2-7	TRBD1	many	CASSEGSSGTGGSYEQYF	TGTGCCAGCAGTGAAGGATCCTCCGGGACAGGGGGCTCCTACGAGCAGTACTTC
TRBV10-3	TRBJ1-5	-	many	CAISPLQGEGQPQHF	TGTGCCATCAGCCCTCTACAGGGTGAGGGTCAGCCCCAGCATTTT
TRBV11-2	TRBJ2-7	-	-	CASSPIKNFYEQYF	TGTGCCAGCAGCCCCATAAAAAACTTCTACGAGCAGTACTTC
TRBV6-1	TRBJ1-1	-	many	CASRRTGTEAFF	TGTGCCAGCAGACGAACAGGGACTGAAGCTTTCTTT
TRBV19	TRBJ1-2	TRBD1	-	CASRNPGQGTVGYTF	TGTGCCAGTAGGAACCCCGGACAGGGGACAGTTGGCTACACCTTC
TRBV27	TRBJ1-2	-	few	CASSARLKANYGYTF	TGTGCCAGCAGTGCTCGGTTGAAAGCTAACTATGGCTACACCTTC
TRBV11-3	TRBJ2-3	-	few	CASSPYAGRTDTQYF	TGTGCCAGCAGCCCTTACGCAGGGCGCACAGATACGCAGTATTTT
TRBV30	TRBJ1-4	-	few	CAWHFPGTNEKLFF	TGTGCCTGGCACTTCCCTGGGACTAATGAAAAACTGTTTTTT
TRBV12-3/TRBV12-4	TRBJ2-2	-	many	CASSLGEYTGELFF	TGTGCCAGCAGTTTGGGCGAGTACACCGGGGAGCTGTTTTTT
TRBV5-1	TRBJ2-7	-	few	CASSLDVSSSYEQYF	TGCGCCAGCAGCTTGGATGTCTCGAGCTCCTACGAGCAGTACTTC
TRBV12-3/TRBV12-4	TRBJ2-7	TRBD1	many	CASSSPGTGLEQYF	TGTGCCAGCAGTTCCCCCGGGACAGGTCTCGAGCAGTACTTC
TRBV28	TRBJ2-7	TRBD1	many	CASSEGWDSPSEQYF	TGTGCCAGCAGCGAAGGGTGGGACAGTCCGTCCGAGCAGTACTTC
TRBV27	TRBJ1-6	-	-	CASSTRGGIGGSYNSPLHF	TGTGCCAGCAGTACAAGGGGGGGAATCGGTGGGTCCTATAATTCACCCCTCCACTTT
TRBV28	TRBJ2-7	-	many	CASSLPQANSYEQYF	TGTGCCAGCAGTTTACCCCAGGCTAATTCCTACGAGCAGTACTTC
TRBV10-3	TRBJ2-7	TRBD1	few	CAIKPGQGARGEQYF	TGTGCCATCAAACCCGGACAGGGGGCGAGGGGCGAGCAGTACTTC
TRBV5-1	TRBJ1-2	-	few	CASSLGGGLHYGYTF	TGCGCCAGCAGCTTGGGGGGGGGCCTCCACTATGGCTACACCTTC
TRBV2	TRBJ1-5	TRBD1	many	CASRATGNQPQHF	TGTGCCAGCAGAGCGACAGGGAATCAGCCCCAGCATTTT
TRBV10-3	TRBJ2-6	TRBD1	few	CAIGWVQGTGANVLTF	TGTGCCATCGGATGGGTACAGGGGACTGGGGCCAACGTCCTGACTTTC
TRBV14	TRBJ2-5	TRBD2	-	CASSQLAGLQETQYF	TGTGCCAGCAGCCAACTAGCGGGACTTCAAGAGACCCAGTACTTC
TRBV5-1	TRBJ2-1	TRBD1	-	CASSHGGTGGLDEQFF	TGCGCCAGCAGCCACGGAGGGACAGGGGGCTTGGATGAGCAGTTCTTC
TRBV6-1	TRBJ2-1	-	few	CASSKTIDYTSYNEQFF	TGTGCCAGCAGCAAAACCATCGACTACACCTCCTACAATGAGCAGTTCTTC
TRBV20-1	TRBJ2-5	TRBD1	many	CSARTGAYIQETQYF	TGCAGTGCTAGGACAGGGGCCTATATTCAAGAGACCCAGTACTTC
TRBV12-3/TRBV12-4	TRBJ2-7	-	-	CASSKTVSGEQYF	TGTGCCAGCAGCAAGACAGTTTCCGGCGAGCAGTACTTC
TRBV11-2	TRBJ1-5	-	few	CASGREGRVNQPQHF	TGTGCCAGCGGTAGGGAGGGGAGGGTGAATCAGCCCCAGCATTTT
TRBV20-1	TRBJ2-5	-	many	CSARGRRTQETQYF	TGCAGTGCGCGGGGACGGCGGACACAAGAGACCCAGTACTTC
TRBV6-7	TRBJ2-2	TRBD1	many	CASNWTGAILRLNTGELFF	TGTGCCAGCAACTGGACAGGTGCGATCCTCCGTCTGAACACCGGGGAGCTGTTTTTT
TRBV20-1	TRBJ1-5	-	few	CSAPLGQPQHF	TGCAGTGCCCCGCTGGGTCAGCCCCAGCATTTT
TRBV6-9	TRBJ2-1	-	-	CASSYSALALSYNEQFF	TGTGCCAGCAGTTATTCCGCCCTAGCGTTGTCCTACAATGAGCAGTTCTTC
TRBV20-1	TRBJ2-2	-	-	CSASFGSNGELFF	TGCAGTGCTAGTTTCGGGAGCAACGGGGAGCTGTTTTTT
TRBV11-2	TRBJ1-1	-	few	CASSLRLGGTMNTEAVF	TGTGCCAGCAGCTTGAGACTAGGGGGTACAATGAACACTGAAGCTGTCTTT
TRBV30	TRBJ1-2	-	few	CAWVTGRRKMGYTF	TGTGCCTGGGTAACGGGACGGAGAAAAATGGGCTACACCTTC
TRBV6-1	TRBJ1-4	-	few	CASSELSSDVKLFF	TGTGCCAGCAGTGAATTGTCATCGGATGTGAAACTGTTTTTT
TRBV7-9	TRBJ2-3	TRBD2	-	CASSSRTSGSIMDTQYF	TGTGCCAGCAGCTCGCGGACTAGCGGGAGCATAATGGATACGCAGTATTTT
TRBV29-1	TRBJ2-7	TRBD2	few	CSVEGGLAGSYEQYF	TGCAGCGTTGAAGGGGGACTAGCGGGCTCCTACGAGCAGTACTTC
TRBV27	TRBJ1-5	-	many	CATAGRSNQPQHF	TGTGCCACCGCAGGGAGGTCGAATCAGCCCCAGCATTTT
TRBV6-2/TRBV6-3	TRBJ1-2	-	-	CASSPSRVTEYGYTF	TGTGCCAGCAGTCCTTCCAGGGTTACAGAATATGGCTACACCTTC
TRBV2	TRBJ1-1	TRBD1	many	CASSDASVGQGFSVAVEAFF	TGTGCCAGCAGTGACGCGAGTGTGGGACAGGGGTTCAGTGTAGCGGTTGAAGCTTTCTTT
TRBV6-5	TRBJ1-4	-	few	CASSYSNSDEKLFF	TGTGCCAGCAGTTACTCGAATTCAGATGAAAAACTGTTTTTT
TRBV6-1	TRBJ2-1	TRBD2	many	CASSRTSGSGNEQFF	TGTGCCAGCAGTCGGACTAGCGGAAGTGGCAATGAGCAGTTCTTC
TRBV20-1	TRBJ2-7	-	many	CSAPGGGVYEQYF	TGCAGTGCTCCTGGAGGCGGGGTCTACGAGCAGTACTTC
TRBV3-1	TRBJ2-7	-	-	CASSPFPGIRPGEQYF	TGTGCCAGCAGCCCCTTTCCAGGTATACGTCCGGGGGAGCAGTACTTC
TRBV6-9	TRBJ2-4	-	-	CASSFWRDSNIQYF	TGTGCCAGCAGTTTTTGGCGAGACTCAAACATTCAGTACTTC
TRBV20-1	TRBJ1-5	-	many	CSARDPMTRNQPQHF	TGCAGTGCTAGAGATCCTATGACACGCAATCAGCCCCAGCATTTT
TRBV27	TRBJ2-3	-	many	CASGPLSTDTQYF	TGTGCCAGCGGCCCTTTGAGCACAGATACGCAGTATTTT
TRBV18	TRBJ2-5	TRBD2	-	CASSPTAGTSGETQYF	TGTGCCAGCTCACCCACCGCCGGGACTAGCGGAGAGACCCAGTACTTC
TRBV30	TRBJ2-5	-	-	CAWSSGLQETQYF	TGTGCCTGGAGCTCGGGGCTGCAAGAGACCCAGTACTTC
TRBV28	TRBJ2-2	TRBD2	many	CASSLWLAGGSIPGELFF	TGTGCCAGCAGTTTGTGGCTAGCGGGAGGGTCGATCCCCGGGGAGCTGTTTTTT
TRBV6-5	TRBJ1-6	-	many	CASSYSGGANSPLHF	TGTGCCAGCAGTTACTCGGGGGGTGCGAATTCACCCCTCCACTTT
TRBV12-3/TRBV12-4	TRBJ2-7	TRBD2	many	CASSLRGGSTHEQYF	TGTGCCAGCAGTTTAAGAGGCGGGAGCACACACGAGCAGTACTTC
TRBV18	TRBJ2-6	-	few	CASSPSRVDAAGGANVLTF	TGTGCCAGCTCACCCTCGCGGGTGGACGCAGCCGGGGGGGCCAACGTCCTGACTTTC
TRBV20-1	TRBJ1-1	-	many	CSARRQNMNTEAFF	TGCAGTGCTAGGCGCCAGAACATGAACACTGAAGCTTTCTTT
TRBV18	TRBJ2-1	-	few	CASSLGAPPPPSYNEQFF	TGTGCCAGCTCCCTAGGGGCTCCTCCCCCCCCCTCCTACAATGAGCAGTTCTTC
TRBV6-1	TRBJ2-7	-	many	CASSSPGLKHYEQYF	TGTGCCAGCAGTTCCCCGGGACTCAAACACTACGAGCAGTACTTC
TRBV19	TRBJ2-1	TRBD2	few	CASAGLAGVDEQFF	TGTGCCAGTGCCGGACTAGCGGGAGTTGATGAGCAGTTCTTC
TRBV7-2	TRBJ2-4	-	-	CASSFRSGQIPRDIQYF	TGTGCCAGCAGCTTTCGGTCCGGTCAAATACCCCGGGACATTCAGTACTTC